This TCR beta chain was profiled in a study of blood T cell repertoires in COVID-19. The germline gives CDR1 SEHNR, CDR2 FQNEAQ (reference sequence). This CDR3 has 18 residues. The V segment lost 3 bases and the J segment 1 base; nucleotides outside the gene matches: 8. Clones were read by immunoSEQ multiplex PCR, and TCRdb kept only the in-frame ones, dropping some. The data hold tens of thousands of clones, with 80% observed a single time. Input material: peripheral blood. The TCR sequence derives from a human donor in a cohort sampled during active COVID-19. The chain links TRBV7-9 to TRBJ2-6; 8 bases line up with TRBD2. The CDR3 DNA reads as TGTGCCAGCAGCTTTTCTAGCGGGTTAGCTTCTGGGGCCAACGTCCTGACTTTC. It is translated as CASSFSSGLASGANVLTF.